This T cell receptor (beta chain) appears in the sequencing data of a study of response to subunit inactivated influenza vaccine. V lost 4 bases to trimming and J lost 4 bases; unmatched junction nucleotides: 12. Per germline, CDR1 LGHNA and CDR2 YNFKEQ. The CDR3 has 17 residues. TCRdb reprocessed the RT-PCR reads with MiXCR, giving one entry per CDR3 protein. In the table there are around 530,000 distinct CDR3 sequences, 10% to 15% of which are singletons. This chain connects TRBV4-2 to TRBJ2-1, with TRBD2 matching 8 bases. This clonotype was sampled from a man in his fifties or sixties who received an inactivated influenza vaccine. The specimen was PBMCs from blood, collected on the day of vaccination. The CDR3: CASSLLPRLASYNEQFF. Here the CDR3 DNA reads TGTGCCAGCAGCCTCCTTCCCCGACTAGCGAGTTACAATGAGCAGTTCTTC.